The 27 T cell receptor beta chains given below trace back to one sample, sequenced in a study of blood T cell repertoires in COVID-19. Profiled with immunoSEQ multiplex PCR; TCRdb holds only in-frame clones, not every one. The sample has 150,000 or so clones, roughly 83% seen once. Sequenced material: peripheral blood. The source is a woman aged 60 to 75 with COVID-19, enrolled during active disease.

This clone has a handful of counts. This chain uses TRBV19 with TRBJ1-5; 8 bases align to TRBD1. Losses at the gene ends were 1 base for V and 6 bases for J; bases not matched to a gene: 2. The germline gives CDR1 LNHDA, CDR2 SQIVND (reference sequence). The CDR3 loop spans 14 amino acids. The CDR3 region has the DNA TGTGCCAGTAGTATAGCAGGGGGCAGTCAGCCCCAGCATTTT. It is translated as CASSIAGGSQPQHF.

J is TRBJ2-1 and V is TRBV15, with D perhaps matching TRBD1 (5 bases). This CDR3 has 16 amino acids. Germline CDR1 reads LNHNV; CDR2 reads YYDKDF (reference sequence). V was clipped by 0 bases and J by 8 bases, with 17 bases between them. This CDR3 reads CATSRDRYQGEDEQFF. CDR3 in DNA: TGTGCCACCAGCAGAGATAGATACCAGGGTGAGGATGAGCAGTTCTTC.

J is TRBJ2-5 and V is TRBV29-1; 7 bases match TRBD2. The CDR3 is 14 amino acids. Germline V gene lookup returns CDR1 SQVTM and CDR2 ANQGSEA. The V and J ends lost 3 bases and 4 bases, in that order; junction bases with no gene match: 8. CDR3 residues: CSVESTREGETQYF. The CDR3 DNA reads as TGCAGCGTTGAGAGTACCAGGGAGGGAGAGACCCAGTACTTC. Together with reference TRBV29-1 and TRBJ2-5, the CDR3 gives the full variable domain: SAVISQKPSRDICQRGTSLTIQCQVDSQVTMMFWYRQQPGQSLTLIATANQGSEATYESGFVIDKFPISRPNLTFSTLTVSNMSPEDSSIYLCSVESTREGETQYFGPGTRLLVL.

The J gene is TRBJ2-3, the V gene TRBV2; no clear D. Per the germline V gene, CDR1 is SNHLY and CDR2 is FYNNEI. The CDR3 runs 13 residues. V was pared by 3 bases and J by 2 bases, with 6 bases between. CDR3 nucleotides: TGTGCCAGCAGTGAGGAGAACACAGATACGCAGTATTTT. It encodes CASSEENTDTQYF.

V is TRBV7-2 and J is TRBJ1-3; D call uncertain. The V and J ends lost 1 base and 0 bases respectively, with 7 bases between them. The CDR3 runs to 15 residues. Germline V gene lookup returns CDR1 SGHTA and CDR2 FQGNSA. This CDR3 reads CASSLDRYSGNTIYF. CDR3 DNA: TGTGCCAGCAGCTTAGATAGATACTCTGGAAACACCATATATTTT.

The rearrangement links TRBV29-1 to TRBJ1-1, with a weak D call TRBD1 (5 bases). This CDR3 contains 13 residues. Trimming shortened V by 5 bases and J by 4 bases, and 14 bases separated the two germline ends. Germline values: CDR1 SQVTM, CDR2 ANQGSEA. CDR3 sequence reads: CSVQRQKGTEAFF. Written as DNA, the CDR3 is TGCAGCGTTCAGCGACAGAAGGGCACTGAAGCTTTCTTT.

This clone has only a few counts. The chain joins TRBV5-5 to TRBJ1-4, with 7 bases matching TRBD1. V was clipped by 3 bases and J by 0 bases; unmatched bases: 8. Germline lookup yields CDR1 SGHKS and CDR2 YYEKEE (reference sequence). This CDR3 region has 17 residues. The DNA of the CDR3 is TGTGCCAGCAGCTCCGGGACAGCCCTCTCAACTAATGAAAAACTGTTTTTT. Encoded protein: CASSSGTALSTNEKLFF.

CDR3 amino acids: CASSRRTANSNQPQHF. CDR3 in DNA: TGCGCCAGCAGCCGGCGGACAGCTAATAGCAATCAGCCCCAGCATTTT. The chain is built from TRBV5-1 and TRBJ1-5, with D possibly matching TRBD1 (6 bases). V lost 4 bases, J lost 0 bases, and 14 bases lay in between. This CDR3 comprises 16 residues. Per germline, CDR1 SGHRS and CDR2 YFSETQ.

The chain is built from TRBV19 and TRBJ2-3, with D possibly matching TRBD1 (5 bases). V shed 5 bases and J shed 3 bases, with 12 bases lying between them. The CDR3 extends over 14 amino acids. Germline V lookup: CDR1 LNHDA, CDR2 SQIVND (reference sequence). CDR3 sequence (DNA): TGTGCCAGTAGTCTAGGGGCGCAGACAGATACGCAGTATTTT. Amino acid sequence: CASSLGAQTDTQYF.

The chain joins TRBV12-3 or TRBV12-4 to TRBJ1-1; TRBD1 might be the D (5 bases). V lost 6 bases to trimming and J lost 6 bases, with 11 bases between them. This CDR3 is 12 amino acids long. CDR3 amino acids: CASRTGRSEAFF. The CDR3 nucleotides are TGTGCCAGCAGAACAGGCAGGTCTGAAGCTTTCTTT.

The chain joins TRBV12-5 to TRBJ1-1, with D uncertain. The V gene lost 7 bases and the J gene lost 3 bases, with 9 bases spanning the gap. Germline V gives CDR1 LGHNT, CDR2 FRNRAP. CDR3 length: 12 residues. The CDR3 loop is CASAPGDTEAFF. CDR3 sequence (DNA): TGTGCTAGTGCCCCCGGAGACACTGAAGCTTTCTTT.

This clone was seen a single time. V is TRBV5-4 and J is TRBJ2-5; 10 nucleotides agree with TRBD1. This CDR3 spans 15 amino acids. CDR1 is SGHNT and CDR2 is YYREEE in the germline V gene (reference sequence). V gave up 4 bases and J gave up 4 bases; unmatched junction bases: 7. DNA for the CDR3: TGTGCCAGCAGCCCGGGGGACAGGGGACGAGAGACCCAGTACTTC. This encodes CASSPGDRGRETQYF.

V usage is TRBV3-1 (or the pseudogene TRBV3-2) and J usage is TRBJ2-5; no clear D. The germline gives CDR1 LGHDT, CDR2 YNNKEL (reference sequence). The CDR3 totals 14 residues. Trimming cost V 1 base and J 1 base, with 7 bases left between them. This CDR3 reads CASSQAYFQETQYF. CDR3 DNA sequence: TGTGCCAGCAGCCAAGCCTATTTCCAAGAGACCCAGTACTTC.

This clone appeared once. The chain carries TRBV15 and TRBJ1-4; 9 bases are a match to TRBD1. This CDR3 comprises 17 residues. Germline V gives CDR1 LNHNV, CDR2 YYDKDF (reference sequence). Trimming took 0 bases from V and 5 from J; bases not matched to a gene: 7. Here the CDR3 reads CATSRDQRGTGNEKLFF. DNA for the CDR3: TGTGCCACCAGCAGAGATCAGAGAGGGACAGGGAATGAAAAACTGTTTTTT. The full variable domain, with the rest looked up from reference TRBV15 and TRBJ1-4, is DAMVIQNPRYQVTQFGKPVTLSCSQTLNHNVMYWYQQKSSQAPKLLFHYYDKDFNNEADTPDNFQSRRPNTSFCFLDIRSPGLGDTAMYLCATSRDQRGTGNEKLFFGSGTQLSVL.

This clone appeared a few times. The chain combines TRBV29-1 with TRBJ2-5; D might be TRBD2 (6 bases). This CDR3 has 12 amino acids. CDR1 is SQVTM and CDR2 is ANQGSEA in the germline V gene. V was clipped by 8 bases and J by 1 base, with 11 bases between them. CDR3 residues: CSIIAVQETQYF. For the CDR3, the DNA is TGCAGCATTATAGCGGTCCAAGAGACCCAGTACTTC.

CDR3 protein: CASSGGLTYGYTF. Written as DNA, the CDR3 is TGTGCCAGCAGTGGGGGGCTAACCTATGGCTACACCTTC. The chain uses TRBV25-1 and TRBJ1-2, with D perhaps TRBD1 (6 bases). In germline, CDR1 is MGHDK, CDR2 SYGVNS. V gave up 4 bases and J gave up 4 bases, with 10 bases separating them. This CDR3 spans 13 amino acids.

The chain uses TRBV24-1 and TRBJ2-2; TRBD2 might be the D (6 bases). Germline V lookup: CDR1 KGHDR, CDR2 SFDVKD. This CDR3 is built from 14 residues. Trimming removed 6 bases at V and 5 bases at J, with 12 bases between. The CDR3 protein is CATSSGERTGELFF. The CDR3 DNA reads as TGTGCCACCAGTTCGGGGGAGAGGACCGGGGAGCTGTTTTTT.

CDR3 coding DNA: TGTGCCAGCAGTTTATTGTCAGGGGGTTCACACTACGAGCAGTACTTC. Encoded protein: CASSLLSGGSHYEQYF. V is TRBV27 and J is TRBJ2-7; 7 nucleotides align to TRBD1. The CDR3 is 16 amino acids. The germline V gene has CDR1 MNHEY and CDR2 SMNVEV (reference sequence). J gave up 3 bases and V 1 base, and 9 bases lay outside the gene matches.

The chain recombines TRBV2 with TRBJ1-1; a possible D gene is TRBD1 (5 bases). CDR3 length: 13 residues. Trimming took off 5 bases at V and 2 bases at J, with 9 bases between the two ends. Germline CDR1 SNHLY, CDR2 FYNNEI. CDR3 nucleotides: TGTGCCAGCAGTCCGACAGCTAACACTGAAGCTTTCTTT. It specifies CASSPTANTEAFF.

Remarks on this clone: Other DNA sequences in the same sample also yield this CDR3. The J gene is TRBJ2-7, the V gene TRBV6-5, with D uncertain. CDR1 and CDR2 from the germline V gene are MNHEY and SVGAGI. V shed 6 bases and J shed 0 bases, with 9 bases lying between them. The CDR3 covers 13 residues. The DNA of the CDR3 is TGTGCCAGCAGGGTACAGAGCTCCTACGAGCAGTACTTC. Its protein is CASRVQSSYEQYF.

The rearrangement links TRBV5-5 to TRBJ1-3, with 9 bases fitting TRBD1. Losses at the gene ends were 1 base for V and 2 bases for J; bases not matched to a gene: 10. CDR3 length: 18 amino acids. CDR1 is SGHKS, CDR2 YYEKEE, per germline (reference sequence). As DNA, the CDR3 is TGTGCCAGCAGCTTGCCTAGGCGGGACAGGGTGGCTGGAAACACCATATATTTT. This encodes CASSLPRRDRVAGNTIYF.

This sequence joins TRBV12-5 and TRBJ1-5, with 7 positions matching TRBD1. Germline values: CDR1 LGHNT, CDR2 FRNRAP. V shed 0 bases and J 7 bases; nucleotides not matched to a gene: 9. This CDR3 is 16 amino acids long. The CDR3 coding sequence is TGTGCTAGTGGTTTGGTGATAGGGGGCGCGGGACAGCCCCAGCATTTT. This gives the protein CASGLVIGGAGQPQHF.

This clone was observed a few times. The genes are TRBV19 and TRBJ1-1; D may be TRBD1 (6 bases). Germline V lookup: CDR1 LNHDA, CDR2 SQIVND (reference sequence). V was shortened by 3 bases and J by 0 bases, with 20 bases between the two germline ends. This CDR3 is built from 18 residues. CDR3 in amino acids: CASSIALSSGAMNTEAFF. The CDR3 region has the DNA TGTGCCAGTAGTATTGCCCTTTCCTCAGGGGCTATGAACACTGAAGCTTTCTTT.

This clone has just one count. The rearrangement joins TRBV4-1 to TRBJ2-1, with 7 nucleotides matching TRBD2. The CDR3 contains 17 residues. Trimming cost V 4 bases and J 3 bases; bases outside gene matches: 12. Germline lookup yields CDR1 MGHRA and CDR2 YSYEKL. The CDR3 DNA reads TGCGCCAGCAGCCCCCCCCTCTGCGGGAGTATCTACAATGAGCAGTTCTTC. Translating it yields CASSPPLCGSIYNEQFF.

The count of this clone is one. This sequence joins TRBV6-5 and TRBJ1-2, with TRBD1 identical over 8 bases. Germline CDR1 MNHEY, CDR2 SVGAGI. J was trimmed by 4 bases and V by 6 bases; bases with no gene match: 7. The CDR3 has 14 amino acids. The CDR3: CASRPGQGPYGYTF. The CDR3 DNA reads as TGTGCCAGCAGACCCGGACAGGGACCCTATGGCTACACCTTC.

The chain recombines TRBV5-1 with TRBJ1-1; no reliable D call. From germline, CDR1 is SGHRS and CDR2 YFSETQ. The CDR3 has 17 residues. Trimming left V 0 bases short and J 2 bases short, with 17 bases between. This chain's CDR3 is CASSLDGRSRPNTEAFF. In DNA form, the CDR3 reads TGCGCCAGCAGCTTGGATGGCAGATCCCGTCCCAACACTGAAGCTTTCTTT.

The chain combines TRBV4-1 with TRBJ1-5; a weak D match, TRBD1 (6 bases). CDR1 MGHRA and CDR2 YSYEKL come from the germline V gene. Trimming removed 4 bases from V and 5 bases from J, with 15 bases in between. The CDR3 spans 15 residues. Here the CDR3 reads CASSPPDSPYQPQHF. CDR3 DNA sequence: TGCGCCAGCAGCCCACCGGACAGTCCCTATCAGCCCCAGCATTTT.